This T cell receptor beta chain was captured in a study of read filtering for tumor transcriptome and immune sequencing (dated by TCRdb to 2019 to 2021). Background for the entire study: The cohort was composed of 17 male and 14 to 15 female patients, with a mean age of approximately 66 years and an age range of about 47 to 85. As a main aim, a read-filtering strategy for immune repertoire data was addressed, with the specific question being whether clonotypes supported by a single read should be removed. Per sample, about 3.5 to 11 million TCR-region mapped reads were obtained with IR-seq, compared with only roughly 85 to 1,300 with RNA-seq. By revised international staging, 8 patients were R-ISS I, 16 were R-ISS II and over five were R-ISS III. After DNase treatment, whole-transcriptome libraries were prepared with the TruSeq RNA Access Library Prep Kit. TCR repertoires obtained by targeted immune repertoire sequencing and by bulk whole-transcriptome sequencing performed on the same bone marrow samples were compared. Results and caveats for the whole study, not just this receptor: Clonotypes were captured by IR-seq at much higher depth and more reliably than by RNA-seq, and smaller IR-seq throughput was sufficient for identification of most shared clonotypes. The sorted CD138-negative fraction was not purified T cells but a mixed bone marrow immune population. When single-read clonotypes were removed, the proportions of shared clonotypes in IR-seq and RNA-seq correlated more strongly. Single-read clonotypes made up approximately 84% of clonotypes but only 3% to 4.5% of total reads in IR-seq, compared with more than 65% of clonotypes and 44.6% of reads in RNA-seq.

This clonotype was seen more than once but under ten times. Its antigen is currently not known. With a much larger clone just one base away, this may be a read error. Here the CDR3 omits its conserved ending phenylalanine or tryptophan, so a read error is the likely source. After removal of 7 bases from V and 2 bases from J, the junction retains 6 bases not matched to a gene. The CDR3 adds up to 14 amino acids, both ends counted. Solely the CDR3 DNA is kept, with 42 bases framed from the first base. Per the germline V gene, SNHLY is the CDR1 and FYNNEI is the CDR2. Starting from 350 to 500 ng RNA, TCR libraries were constructed with the Immunoverse kit using molecular barcoded adaptors that cover the alpha/delta and beta/gamma chains. TCR library preparation was performed with the same RNA that was used for transcriptome sequencing. Sequencing of TCR libraries was carried out on an Illumina HiSeq 4000 with 2 x 150 cycles. As for how the authors treated the data: TCR reads were aligned to human V, D, J and C references and assembled into CDR3 clonotypes with MiXCR, including quality filtering and error correction. Clonotype counts and gene usage diversity were analyzed with the tcR package in R. For inspection of raw mapping reads, RNA-seq reads were mapped by STAR aligner version 2.5.3a onto GRCh37 of the human genome. To test the effect of sequencing depth on detected clonotypes, IR-seq fastq files were randomly downsampled using Seqtk 1.3. Using fastp at Q25 and MiXCR, TCRdb reprocessed the public reads and kept productive beta chains. Rows are combined by CDR3 protein, so each entry shows the most common genes and DNA. The V and J calls shown here were made by TCRdb, not taken from the authors' results. This sample is represented by roughly 130,000 distinct CDR3 sequences; around 13% of them were singletons. Together, the top ten hold approximately 9.9% of the sample.

Every patient had bone marrow sampled at the time of active disease. Ficoll-Hypaque density gradient centrifugation was used to isolate bone marrow mononuclear cells. To remove myeloma plasma cells, the cells were labeled with CD138 magnetic microbeads on a MACS separator, and CD138-negative cells were then collected by negative selection. Purity of the isolated cells was checked by flow cytometry on an Attune NxT using CD138 antibodies. Total RNA was extracted with TRIzol reagent and quantified with a NanoDrop spectrophotometer. Paired RNA-seq and IR-seq were performed on each patient's CD138-negative bone marrow sample.

The V and J genes are TRBV2 and TRBJ2-3; 7 bases in between match TRBD2. The origin of this receptor is a donor at least 40 years old with multiple myeloma. The specimen was a population of CD138-negative cells sorted from bone marrow. The sample's cell subset or site label, in plain terms: bone marrow mononuclear cells depleted of CD138+ plasma/myeloma cells by negative magnetic selection. CDR3 loop: CASTLTSTTDTQYL. The nucleotides read TGTGCCAGCACCCTGACTAGCACCACAGATACGCAGTATTTA.